This TCR beta chain came from a study of T cell changes during pregnancy in multiple sclerosis. There are 13 residues in the CDR3. Germline trimming cut 4 bases from V and 3 bases from J; bases unmatched to any gene: 3. Germline lookup yields CDR1 SGHDT and CDR2 YYEEEE. The method was immunoSEQ multiplex PCR; TCRdb's version includes in-frame clones alone and lacks a portion of them. This table holds tens of thousands of clones, 88% found once. The TCR sequence derives from a female donor in good health, enrolled as a control in a pregnancy study. The sequencing here drew on CD8+ T cells from peripheral blood mononuclear cells, taken after pregnancy. The chain combines TRBV5-6 with TRBJ2-5; 7 bases are a match to TRBD1. CDR3 protein: CASSGDREETQYF. CDR3 DNA: TGTGCCAGCAGCGGAGACAGGGAAGAGACCCAGTACTTC.